Listed below are T cell receptor beta chains from one sample, sequenced in a study of graft-versus-host responses after intestinal transplantation. Profiling relied on immunoSEQ multiplex PCR, and the TCRdb table lists in-frame clones only, not all of them. The sample carries about 94,000 clones, over 75% recorded once. These receptors have no known antigen. Source: unstimulated CD8+ T cells sorted from spleen or lymph node cells, taken before intestinal transplant. The receptor set was obtained from a human donor who received an intestinal transplant. The CDR3 runs from the conserved cysteine through the conserved F or W. A D gene is named only where the DNA matches it firmly. Clone size appears in some rows only: once, few, many, or a class for an expanded clone.

TRBD2,TRBV7-8,-,19,TRBJ2-2,TGTGCCAGCAGCCCTACGGGGAGACCTAGCGGGAGGAACACCGGGGAGCTGTTTTTT,CASSPTGRPSGRNTGELFF
TRBD1,TRBV6-6,few,12,TRBJ2-7,TGTGCCAGCAGCACAGGGGGCTACGAGCAGTACTTC,CASSTGGYEQYF
-,TRBV6-5,-,15,TRBJ1-1,TGTGCCAGCAGTTACTATCCTAGGTGGGACACTGAAGCTTTCTTT,CASSYYPRWDTEAFF
TRBD1,TRBV5-1,-,13,TRBJ2-3,TGCGCCAGCAGTGACAGGGGACAAGATACGCAGTATTTT,CASSDRGQDTQYF
-,TRBV9,once,14,TRBJ2-7,TGTGCCAGCAGCGGAGACTGGGGCAGCTACGAGCAGTACTTC,CASSGDWGSYEQYF
-,TRBV4-2,-,15,TRBJ1-1,TGTGCCAGCAGCCAAGTCCTCAGGGGTGTGACTGAAGCTTTCTTT,CASSQVLRGVTEAFF
TRBD2,TRBV7-2,once,14,TRBJ2-3,TGTGCCAGCAGCCCTCCAGCGGGGGGAGATACGCAGTATTTT,CASSPPAGGDTQYF
TRBD1,TRBV27,-,15,TRBJ2-1,TGTGCCAGCAGAAAAACAGGGGTGACCTACAATGAGCAGTTCTTC,CASRKTGVTYNEQFF
TRBD1,TRBV6-5,-,14,TRBJ1-2,TGTGCCAGCAGTTCGCCGGGACAGGGAGATGGCTACACCTTC,CASSSPGQGDGYTF
TRBD1,TRBV7-8,-,17,TRBJ2-1,TGTGCCAGCAGCTTAGGGACTGGGACAGGGTCCTACAATGAGCAGTTCTTC,CASSLGTGTGSYNEQFF
TRBD1,TRBV11-2,-,14,TRBJ2-3,TGTGCCAGCAGCTGGGGACAGGGAACAGATACGCAGTATTTT,CASSWGQGTDTQYF
TRBD2,TRBV11-2,-,14,TRBJ2-2,TGTGCCGGCCGGACTAGCGCGAACACCGGGGAGCTGTTTTTT,CAGRTSANTGELFF
-,TRBV5-5,-,15,TRBJ1-1,TGTGCCAGCAGCGCGAACAGAACTTTGAACACTGAAGCTTTCTTT,CASSANRTLNTEAFF
-,TRBV4-1,-,14,TRBJ2-2,TGCGCCAGCAGCTGGCGGGAGAACACCGGGGAGCTGTTTTTT,CASSWRENTGELFF
-,TRBV9,-,15,TRBJ2-5,TGTGCCAGCAGCGTAGAAGCGGTAGGCCAAGAGACCCAGTACTTC,CASSVEAVGQETQYF
TRBD2,TRBV5-1,once,13,TRBJ2-7,TGCGCCAGCAGCTTGGAACTAGCGAACGAGCAGTACTTC,CASSLELANEQYF
TRBD1,TRBV5-1,-,13,TRBJ2-7,TGCGCCAGCAGCTCCCGGACAGGGGACGAGCAGTACTTC,CASSSRTGDEQYF
-,TRBV7-2,-,15,TRBJ1-2,TGTGCCAGCAGCCTATCCAACAGGGTCTTCTATGGCTACACCTTC,CASSLSNRVFYGYTF
-,TRBV6-5,-,13,TRBJ2-7,TGTGCCAGCAGTCCCAACGGGGGTTTGGAGCAGTACTTC,CASSPNGGLEQYF
-,TRBV2,few,14,TRBJ2-7,TGTGCCAGCAGTGAAGCCGGAGGCTACCACGAGCAGTACTTC,CASSEAGGYHEQYF
-,TRBV19,-,13,TRBJ1-5,TGTGCCAGTAGTATAGCAGACAATCAGCCCCAGCATTTT,CASSIADNQPQHF
TRBD2,TRBV6-6,-,12,TRBJ2-1,TGTGCCAGCGGACTAGCCTACAATGAGCAGTTCTTC,CASGLAYNEQFF
TRBD1,TRBV27,-,15,TRBJ2-5,TGTGCCTCCAGGGGGATCAACAGTTTTCAAGAGACCCAGTACTTC,CASRGINSFQETQYF
-,TRBV14,-,15,TRBJ2-1,TGTGCCAGCAGCCAATACAGAAGCTCCTACAATGAGCAGTTCTTC,CASSQYRSSYNEQFF
TRBD1,TRBV11-3,-,19,TRBJ2-7,TGTGCCAGCAGCTTAAACGGTCAACGCGTAGACAGGGCACTATACGAGCAGTACTTC,CASSLNGQRVDRALYEQYF
TRBD2,TRBV6-6,-,15,TRBJ2-7,TGTGCCAGCAGTTGGACTAGCGGGGGGTTACACGAGCAGTACTTC,CASSWTSGGLHEQYF
-,TRBV7-6,-,15,TRBJ2-3,TGTGCCAGCAGCTTAGCCGACAGGTCCACAGATACGCAGTATTTT,CASSLADRSTDTQYF
TRBD1,TRBV5-1,-,14,TRBJ2-7,TGCGCCAGCAGCCCCCGGGACAGGAACTACGAGCAGTACTTC,CASSPRDRNYEQYF
TRBD2,TRBV10-2,-,14,TRBJ2-7,TGCGCCAGCTCAACAGCGGGGGGAGCCTACGAGCAGTACTTC,CASSTAGGAYEQYF
-,TRBV2,few,14,TRBJ1-6,TGTGCCAGCTCTAAGAGGCTTCTTAATTCACCCCTCCACTTT,CASSKRLLNSPLHF
-,TRBV5-1,-,17,TRBJ2-3,TGCGCCAGCAGCCCTTTCCTTTCCGGGACTAGCACAGATACGCAGTATTTT,CASSPFLSGTSTDTQYF
TRBD2,TRBV5-1,-,16,TRBJ2-1,TGCGCCAGCAGCTTACGGGAGCGGGGGGGTTACAATGAGCAGTTCTTC,CASSLRERGGYNEQFF
-,TRBV7-2,-,13,TRBJ2-1,TGTGCCAGCAGCTCGGACACCTACAATGAGCAGTTCTTC,CASSSDTYNEQFF
-,TRBV5-8,-,16,TRBJ2-7,TGTGCCAGCAGCTTGAGGTCGGGGGGCGAATCCTACGAGCAGTACTTC,CASSLRSGGESYEQYF
TRBD1,TRBV27,-,13,TRBJ2-7,TGTGCCAGCAGCGCTACAGGGGCCTACGAGCAGTACTTC,CASSATGAYEQYF
TRBD1,TRBV11-2,-,16,TRBJ2-2,TGTGCCAGCAGCTCCACGGGACAGATGGACACCGGGGAGCTGTTTTTT,CASSSTGQMDTGELFF
TRBD1,TRBV7-2,-,13,TRBJ1-2,TGTGCCAGCAGCTTAGACAGGGGATATGGCTACACCTTC,CASSLDRGYGYTF
TRBD1,TRBV5-5,-,16,TRBJ1-1,TGTGCCAGCAGATCTCCCGACAGGGGGGCTGACACTGAAGCTTTCTTT,CASRSPDRGADTEAFF
-,TRBV7-2,once,14,TRBJ2-7,TGTGCCAGCAGCCCTCCTCACCGGGGGTGGGAGCAGTACTTC,CASSPPHRGWEQYF
-,TRBV27,few,13,TRBJ1-2,TGTGCCAGCAGCCTCACAGGGTCTACCGGCTACACCTTC,CASSLTGSTGYTF
TRBD1,TRBV6-1,-,15,TRBJ2-4,TGTGCCAGCAGTGAAGTCGGGACAGGGGGAAACATTCAGTACTTC,CASSEVGTGGNIQYF
TRBD1,TRBV4-1,-,13,TRBJ1-3,TGCGCCAGCAGCCATATCCCGGGACAGGCCCAATATTTT,CASSHIPGQAQYF
TRBD2,TRBV28,-,15,TRBJ2-7,TGTGCCACCAACTTACTAGCGACGAGCATCTACGAGCAGTACTTC,CATNLLATSIYEQYF
TRBD2,TRBV27,once,15,TRBJ2-1,TGTGCCAGCAGGCCTCGGGGGGGCTTCTGGAATGAGCAGTTCTTC,CASRPRGGFWNEQFF
TRBD1,TRBV27,-,17,TRBJ2-1,TGTGCCAGCAGTCACCAGCCGGTGGCAGACAGGGCCAATGAGCAGTTCTTC,CASSHQPVADRANEQFF
-,TRBV7-2,-,13,TRBJ1-1,TGTGCCAGCAGCATGGGGGGAGGCACTGAAGCTTTCTTT,CASSMGGGTEAFF
TRBD1,TRBV4-1,-,16,TRBJ2-7,TGCGCCAGCAGCCAGGCTAGGGACAGATTAGGGGACGAGCAGTACTTC,CASSQARDRLGDEQYF
-,TRBV21-1,-,20,TRBJ2-1,TGTGCCAGCAGCAAAGGTGGACTAGCGGGGGGGTACCTTTTAGGGAATGAGCAGTTCTTC,CASSKGGLAGGYLLGNEQFF
TRBD2,TRBV5-1,-,12,TRBJ2-1,TGCGCCAGCAGCTTGGCCGGGGGGGAGCAGTTCTTC,CASSLAGGEQFF
-,TRBV27,-,15,TRBJ2-1,TGTGCCAGCAGTATCGACAGCGAAGGTTACAATGAGCAGTTCTTC,CASSIDSEGYNEQFF
TRBD1,TRBV4-1,once,15,TRBJ2-7,TGCGCCAGCAGCCAAGAAGGGACAGTCTCCTACGAGCAGTACTTC,CASSQEGTVSYEQYF
-,TRBV28,-,15,TRBJ1-5,TGTGCCAGCAGTTTTAATTGGGGGAGGGTCCAGCCCCAGCATTTT,CASSFNWGRVQPQHF
TRBD1,TRBV4-1,once,14,TRBJ1-1,TGCGCCAGCAGTCAACAGGGGGCGAGCACTGAAGCTTTCTTT,CASSQQGASTEAFF
TRBD2,TRBV6-5,-,15,TRBJ2-3,TGTGCCAGCAGGGGAACTAGCGGGGCCACAGATACGCAGTATTTT,CASRGTSGATDTQYF
-,TRBV5-1,few,12,TRBJ2-7,TGCGCCAGCAGCATAGGGGGCTACGAGCAGTACTTC,CASSIGGYEQYF
TRBD1,TRBV7-3,-,15,TRBJ2-7,TGTGCCAGCAGTCTACGGCACGGACAGGGTACCGAGCAGTACTTC,CASSLRHGQGTEQYF
TRBD2,TRBV6-5,-,15,TRBJ2-7,TGTGCCAGCAGCCGACTAGCGGGGGGGCTGGGCGAGCAGTACTTC,CASSRLAGGLGEQYF
-,TRBV28,-,13,TRBJ1-1,TGTGCCAGCAATCCTCGGGGGAACACTGAAGCTTTCTTT,CASNPRGNTEAFF
-,TRBV6-1,-,14,TRBJ1-2,TGTGCCAGCAGTGAAATGCGAGGGAACTATGGCTACACCTTC,CASSEMRGNYGYTF